Given below is one TCR beta chain in context. As yet, its antigen is unknown. Selected positively for CCR7 and CD45RO-negative, naive CD8 cells excluded terminally differentiated effector memory CD45RA+ cells. CDR1 is SGDLS and CDR2 is YYNGEE in the germline V gene. This CDR3 comprises 16 residues. V shed 6 bases, J shed 9 bases, and the junction held 17 bases outside the gene matches. This sample was included in a study of shared clonotypes between healthy human individuals. The overall study: Per-donor plates numbered three CD4 naive, three CD4 memory, two CD8 naive and one CD8 memory.

Study processing details: ImmunoSEQ output lacked quality scores and full-length reads, limiting matched filtering. Method: immunoSEQ multiplex PCR; TCRdb's copy keeps in-frame clones and lacks some. V, J and clone size are taken as reported in that table, and D and trimming were inferred from the DNA itself. The profile covers about 2 million clones, with approximately 95% appearing a single time and 0.85% to 1.2% taken by the ten largest. Study results and limitations: Some clonotypes were shared by all four sorted-subset donors, while others were not shared. The non-shared ones had lower generation probabilities than the shared ones.

The sequence was collected from a man aged 18 to 29 in good health. This sequence joins TRBV9 and TRBJ2-1; 8 positions agree with TRBD2. The source material was naive CD8+ T cells sorted from blood. CDR3: CASTSTAGRADTEQFF. Here the CDR3 DNA reads TGTGCCAGCACCAGCACCGCCGGGAGGGCCGACACTGAGCAGTTCTTC.